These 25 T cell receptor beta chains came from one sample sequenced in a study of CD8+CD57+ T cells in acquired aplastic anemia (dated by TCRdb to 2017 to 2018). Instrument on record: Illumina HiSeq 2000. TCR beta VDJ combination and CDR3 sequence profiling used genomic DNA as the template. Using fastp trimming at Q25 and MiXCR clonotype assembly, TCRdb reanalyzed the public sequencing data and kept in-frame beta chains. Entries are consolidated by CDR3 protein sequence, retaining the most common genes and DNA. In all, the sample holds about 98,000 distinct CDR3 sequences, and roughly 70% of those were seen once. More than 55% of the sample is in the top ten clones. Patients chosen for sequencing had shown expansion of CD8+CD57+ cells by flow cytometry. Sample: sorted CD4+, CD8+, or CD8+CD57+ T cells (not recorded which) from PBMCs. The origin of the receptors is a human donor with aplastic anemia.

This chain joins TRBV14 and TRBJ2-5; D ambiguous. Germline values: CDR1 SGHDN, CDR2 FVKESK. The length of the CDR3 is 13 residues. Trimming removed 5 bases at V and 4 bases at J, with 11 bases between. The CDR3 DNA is TGTGCCAGCAGCACAGTCTCGCTAGAGACCCAGTACTTC. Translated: CASSTVSLETQYF.

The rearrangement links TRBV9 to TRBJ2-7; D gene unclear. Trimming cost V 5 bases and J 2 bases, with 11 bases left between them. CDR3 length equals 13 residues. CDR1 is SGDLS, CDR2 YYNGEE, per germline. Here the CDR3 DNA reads TGTGCCAGCAGTTCCCCAACCACCTACGAGCAGTACTTC. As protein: CASSSPTTYEQYF.

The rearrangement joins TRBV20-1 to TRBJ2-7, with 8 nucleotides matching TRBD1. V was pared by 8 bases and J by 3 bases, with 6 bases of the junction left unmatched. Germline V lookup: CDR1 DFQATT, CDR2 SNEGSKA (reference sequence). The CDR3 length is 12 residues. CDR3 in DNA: TGCAGTACTGGACAGGGAAACTACGAGCAGTACTTC. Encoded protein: CSTGQGNYEQYF.

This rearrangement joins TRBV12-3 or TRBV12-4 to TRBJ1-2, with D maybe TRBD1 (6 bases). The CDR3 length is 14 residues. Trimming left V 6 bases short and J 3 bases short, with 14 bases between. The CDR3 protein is CASRPRQEYYGYTF. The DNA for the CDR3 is TGTGCCAGCAGACCTAGACAGGAATACTATGGCTACACCTTC.

For the CDR3, the DNA is TGCAGCGTATTCGGACTGGATGTGACAGATACGCAGTATTTT. This encodes CSVFGLDVTDTQYF. The chain combines TRBV29-1 with TRBJ2-3, with TRBD2 as a possible D gene (5 bases). The CDR3 consists of 14 residues. Germline CDR1 is SQVTM and CDR2 is ANQGSEA. V lost 6 bases to trimming and J lost 3 bases, with 16 bases between them.

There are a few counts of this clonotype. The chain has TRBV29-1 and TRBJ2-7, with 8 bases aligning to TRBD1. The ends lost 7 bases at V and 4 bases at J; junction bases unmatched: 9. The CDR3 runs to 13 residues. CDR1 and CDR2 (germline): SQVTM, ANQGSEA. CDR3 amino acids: CSAQTGAAYEQYF. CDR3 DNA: TGCAGCGCGCAGACAGGGGCGGCGTACGAGCAGTACTTC.

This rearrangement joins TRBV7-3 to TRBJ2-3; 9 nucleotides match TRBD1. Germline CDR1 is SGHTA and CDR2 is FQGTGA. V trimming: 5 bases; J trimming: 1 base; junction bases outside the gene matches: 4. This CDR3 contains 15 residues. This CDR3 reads CASSPGQGGTDTQYF. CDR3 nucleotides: TGTGCCAGCAGCCCGGGACAGGGAGGCACAGATACGCAGTATTTT.

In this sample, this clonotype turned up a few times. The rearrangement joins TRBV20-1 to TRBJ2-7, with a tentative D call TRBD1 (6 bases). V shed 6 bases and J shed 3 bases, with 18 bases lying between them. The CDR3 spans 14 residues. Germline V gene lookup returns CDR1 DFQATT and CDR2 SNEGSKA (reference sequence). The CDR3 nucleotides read TGCAGTGCCGGAAGGGACACCAACAACTACGAGCAGTACTTC. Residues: CSAGRDTNNYEQYF.

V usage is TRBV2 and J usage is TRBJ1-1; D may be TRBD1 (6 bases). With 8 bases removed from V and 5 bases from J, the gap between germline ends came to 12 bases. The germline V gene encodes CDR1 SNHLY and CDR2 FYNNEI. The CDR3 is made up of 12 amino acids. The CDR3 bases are TGTGCCAGCCGGCTGGGGGCGACTGAAGCTTTCTTT. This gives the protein CASRLGATEAFF. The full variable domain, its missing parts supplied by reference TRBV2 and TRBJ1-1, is EPEVTQTPSHQVTQMGQEVILRCVPISNHLYFYWYRQILGQKVEFLVSFYNNEISEKSEIFDDQFSVERPDGSNFTLKIRSTKLEDSAMYFCASRLGATEAFFGQGTRLTVV.

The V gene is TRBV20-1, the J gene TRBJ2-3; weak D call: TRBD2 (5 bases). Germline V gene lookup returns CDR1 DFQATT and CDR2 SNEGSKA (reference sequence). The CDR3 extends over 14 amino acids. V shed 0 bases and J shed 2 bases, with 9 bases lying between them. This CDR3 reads CSARDLTTTDTQYF. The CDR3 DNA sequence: TGCAGTGCTAGAGATTTGACTACCACAGATACGCAGTATTTT.

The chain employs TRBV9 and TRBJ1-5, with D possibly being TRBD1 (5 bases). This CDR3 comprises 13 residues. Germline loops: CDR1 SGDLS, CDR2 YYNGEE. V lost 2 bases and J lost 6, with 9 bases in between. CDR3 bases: TGTGCCAGCAGCGTTGGGGCTGCTCAGCCCCAGCATTTT. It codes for CASSVGAAQPQHF.

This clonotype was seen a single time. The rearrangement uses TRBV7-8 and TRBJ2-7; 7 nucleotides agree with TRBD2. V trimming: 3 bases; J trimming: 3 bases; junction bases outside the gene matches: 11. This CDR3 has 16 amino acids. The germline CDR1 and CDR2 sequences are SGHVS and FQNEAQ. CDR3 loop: CASSFMAGVQNYEQYF. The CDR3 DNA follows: TGTGCCAGCAGCTTCATGGCGGGAGTCCAAAACTACGAGCAGTACTTC.

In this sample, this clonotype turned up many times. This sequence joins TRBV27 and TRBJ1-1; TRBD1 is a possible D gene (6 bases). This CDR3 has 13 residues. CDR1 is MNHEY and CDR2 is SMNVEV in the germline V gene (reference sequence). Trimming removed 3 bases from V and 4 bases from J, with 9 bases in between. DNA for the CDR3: TGTGCCAGCAGTTTCGGGACATTCACTGAAGCTTTCTTT. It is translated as CASSFGTFTEAFF.

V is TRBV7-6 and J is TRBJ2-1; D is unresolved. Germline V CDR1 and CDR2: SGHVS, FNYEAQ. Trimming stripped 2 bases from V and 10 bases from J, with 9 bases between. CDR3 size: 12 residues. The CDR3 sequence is CASSLLGAEQFF. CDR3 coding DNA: TGTGCCAGCAGCTTACTGGGCGCAGAGCAGTTCTTC.

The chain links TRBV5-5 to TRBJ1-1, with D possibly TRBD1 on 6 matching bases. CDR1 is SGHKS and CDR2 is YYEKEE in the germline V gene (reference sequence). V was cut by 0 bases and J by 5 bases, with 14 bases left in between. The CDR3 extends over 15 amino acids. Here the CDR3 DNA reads TGTGCCAGCAGCTTGGAGCCAGGGGTGAGGACTGAAGCTTTCTTT. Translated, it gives CASSLEPGVRTEAFF.

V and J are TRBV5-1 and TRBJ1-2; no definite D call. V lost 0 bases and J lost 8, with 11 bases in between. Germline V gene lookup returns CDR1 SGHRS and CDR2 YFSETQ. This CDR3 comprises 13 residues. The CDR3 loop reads CASSLGQLGGYTF. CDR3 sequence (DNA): TGCGCCAGCAGCTTGGGGCAACTTGGGGGCTACACCTTC.

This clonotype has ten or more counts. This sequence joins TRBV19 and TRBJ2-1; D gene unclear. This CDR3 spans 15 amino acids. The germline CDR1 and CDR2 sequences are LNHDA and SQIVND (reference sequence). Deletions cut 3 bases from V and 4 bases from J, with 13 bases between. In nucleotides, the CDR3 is TGTGCCAGTAGTATGAGCAGCAATGGGTACAATGAGCAGTTCTTC. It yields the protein CASSMSSNGYNEQFF.

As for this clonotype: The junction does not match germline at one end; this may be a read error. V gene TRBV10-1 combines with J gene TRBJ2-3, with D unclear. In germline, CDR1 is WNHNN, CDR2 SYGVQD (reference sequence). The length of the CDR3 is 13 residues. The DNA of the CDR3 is TGCGCCAGCAGTGAGTCGAATCCTGATACGCAATATTTT. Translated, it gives CASSESNPDTQYF.

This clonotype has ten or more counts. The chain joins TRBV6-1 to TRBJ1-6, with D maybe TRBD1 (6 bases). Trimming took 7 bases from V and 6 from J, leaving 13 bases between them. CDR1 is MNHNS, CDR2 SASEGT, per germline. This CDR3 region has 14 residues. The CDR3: CASKPRGPNSPLHF. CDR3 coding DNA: TGTGCCAGCAAACCCAGGGGACCTAATTCACCCCTCCACTTT.

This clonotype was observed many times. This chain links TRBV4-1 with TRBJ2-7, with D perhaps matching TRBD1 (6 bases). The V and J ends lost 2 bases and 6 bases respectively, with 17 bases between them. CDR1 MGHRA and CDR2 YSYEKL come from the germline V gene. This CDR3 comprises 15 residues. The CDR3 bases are TGCGCCAGCAGCCAACTACAGGGTGTAGTACGCGAGCAGTACTTC. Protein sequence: CASSQLQGVVREQYF.

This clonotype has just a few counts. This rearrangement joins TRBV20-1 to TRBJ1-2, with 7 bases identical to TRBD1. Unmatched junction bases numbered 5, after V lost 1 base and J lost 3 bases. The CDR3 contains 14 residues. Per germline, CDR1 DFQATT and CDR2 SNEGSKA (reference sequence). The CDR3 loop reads CSARVSGQDYGYTF. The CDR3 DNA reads TGCAGTGCTAGAGTGTCCGGACAGGACTATGGCTACACCTTC.

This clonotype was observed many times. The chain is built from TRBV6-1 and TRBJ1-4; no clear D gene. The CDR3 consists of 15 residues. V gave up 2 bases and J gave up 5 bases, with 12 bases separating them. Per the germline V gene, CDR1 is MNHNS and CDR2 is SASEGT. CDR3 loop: CASSESAGGNEKLFF. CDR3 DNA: TGTGCCAGCAGTGAATCGGCAGGAGGGAATGAAAAACTGTTTTTT.

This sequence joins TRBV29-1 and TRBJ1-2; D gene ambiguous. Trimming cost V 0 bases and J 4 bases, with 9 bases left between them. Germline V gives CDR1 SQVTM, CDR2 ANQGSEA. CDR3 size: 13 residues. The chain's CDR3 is CSVEDPALYGYTF. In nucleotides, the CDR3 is TGCAGCGTTGAAGACCCGGCCCTCTATGGCTACACCTTC.

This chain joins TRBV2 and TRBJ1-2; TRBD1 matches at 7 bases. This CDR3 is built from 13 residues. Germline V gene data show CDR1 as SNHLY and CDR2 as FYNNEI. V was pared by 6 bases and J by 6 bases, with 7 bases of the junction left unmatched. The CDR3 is CASSGTAVDGYTF. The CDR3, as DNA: TGTGCCAGCAGCGGGACAGCCGTGGATGGCTACACCTTC.

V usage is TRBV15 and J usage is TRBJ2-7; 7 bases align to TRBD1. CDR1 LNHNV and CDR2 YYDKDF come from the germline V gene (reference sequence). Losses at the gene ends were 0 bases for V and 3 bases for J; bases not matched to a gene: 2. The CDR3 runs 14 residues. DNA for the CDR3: TGTGCCACCAGCAGAGAAGGGGGCTTCTACGAGCAGTACTTC. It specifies CATSREGGFYEQYF.